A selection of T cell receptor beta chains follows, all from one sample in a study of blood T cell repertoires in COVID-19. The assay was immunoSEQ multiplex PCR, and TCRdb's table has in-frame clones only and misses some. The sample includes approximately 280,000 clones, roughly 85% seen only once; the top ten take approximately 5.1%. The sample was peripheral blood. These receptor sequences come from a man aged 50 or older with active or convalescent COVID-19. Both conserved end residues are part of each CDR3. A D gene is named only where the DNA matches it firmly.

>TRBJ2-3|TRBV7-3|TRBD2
TGTGCCAGCAGCTTAGCGGGAGTGGCAGATACGCAGTATTTT
CASSLAGVADTQYF
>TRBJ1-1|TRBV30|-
TGTGCCGGGGCGGGGAACACTGAAGCTTTCTTT
CAGAGNTEAFF
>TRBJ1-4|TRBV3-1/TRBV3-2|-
TGTGCCAGCAGCCAAGAGGGGTCAGGGTACCGCAAACTGTTTTTT
CASSQEGSGYRKLFF
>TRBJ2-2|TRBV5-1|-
TGCGCCAGCATACAGGGATACGGCGGGGAGCTGTTTTTT
CASIQGYGGELFF
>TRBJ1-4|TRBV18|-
TGTGCCAGCTCACCTCAGGGGACGTATGAAAAACTGTTTTTT
CASSPQGTYEKLFF
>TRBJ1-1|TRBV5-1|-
TGCGCCAGCAGCTTGGATATGGCCACTGAAGCTTTCTTT
CASSLDMATEAFF
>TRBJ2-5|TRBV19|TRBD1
TGTGCCAGTAAGACAGGGGAGGAGACCCAGTACTTC
CASKTGEETQYF
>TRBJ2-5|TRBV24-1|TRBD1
TGTGCCACCAGTGACCGAAGACAGGGGGCGGTAGAGACCCAGTACTTC
CATSDRRQGAVETQYF
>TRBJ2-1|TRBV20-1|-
TGCAGTGCTAGTGCCCTCTACAATGAGCAGTTCTTC
CSASALYNEQFF
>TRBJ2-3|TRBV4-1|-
TGCGCCAGCAGCCAAGATCTAAGCACAGATACGCAGTATTTT
CASSQDLSTDTQYF